Described below is a single T cell receptor (beta chain) sequence and its context. The specificity of this receptor is unknown. No much larger clonotype is one base removed from it; base qualities were not supplied. These data originate in a study of cytomegalovirus exposure and HLA in healthy donors (dated by TCRdb to 2015 to 2018). For the wider study: According to an earlier analysis of a few hundred of the donors, roughly 180 million T cells yielded some 120 million unique TCR beta sequences and 250 to 350 Gb of sequence data. The study combined high-throughput TCR immunosequencing, statistical association of individual TCRs with disease status, and machine learning to predict cytomegalovirus infection status. Besides the first cohort of 666 subjects, a separate validation cohort made up of roughly 120 different subjects was used. An earlier analysis of more than 450 of the donors used high-throughput TCR beta sequencing to judge whether each TCR beta V gene segment behaved as functional or pseudogenic. The study aimed to test whether signatures of past pathogen exposure could be identified by cataloging public T cell receptors. Rather than drawing on any new phenotypic data, the later analysis identified candidate immune exposures from TCR beta sequences and the way those sequences occurred across donors. Donor age, sex, ethnicity and CMV serostatus were compiled alongside the repertoire data. Using immunosequencing, the study profiled T cell repertoires from around 670 subjects and related those repertoires to cytomegalovirus serostatus. Both class I and class II loci were covered by HLA typing, at four-digit resolution. An early release that covered roughly 600 HLA-typed donors contained 250 to 350 gigabases of sequencing data and approximately 85 million unique TCR sequences. Among 398 genotyped donors of the cohort, an average of about 240,000 unique TCR beta nucleotide sequences were sequenced per donor, approximately 20% of them non-productive. A later genetic analysis took genome-wide SNP genotypes for about 65% of the 666 donors and used that subset as a discovery cohort. Of the 398 genotyped donors, approximately 80% fell in the genetic ancestry cluster associated with self-reported Caucasian donors. Roughly 5 DR-DQ haplotypes were handled as single units for association and clustering, since linkage in the cohort was strong. All discovery cohort repertoires had been generated on a single sequencing platform. The number of donors typed differed by locus, with roughly 629-640 for A, B, C, DRB1 and DQB1, around 500 for DQA1, approximately 570 for DPA1, and roughly 450 for DPB1. To study patterns of TCR occurrence, a later analysis re-analyzed previously published TCR beta repertoires from under 750 donors and added high-resolution HLA genotyping. The study at large found these results: Compared with equally common non-associated chains, HLA-associated TCR beta chains in a later analysis were more clonally expanded and had lower generation probabilities. A later analysis reported that several top co-occurrence clusters appeared linked to parvovirus B19, influenza, CMV and Epstein-Barr virus. In an earlier analysis of 587 of the donors, most TCR beta V segments appeared in productive rearrangements about 90% or about 30% of the time, broadly matching IMGT annotations. Linkage disequilibrium might explain the correlated functional status among segregating V segments, but an unknown experimental factor could not be excluded. A cluster of highly shared sequence variants was judged likely to represent a technical artifact of the sequencing pipeline. The only immune exposure information available for the cohort was CMV serostatus. When HLA alleles, especially DR and DQ, strongly co-occurred, attributing TCR associations to individual alleles was difficult. The study listed 164 TCR beta chains as associated with cytomegalovirus. According to a later analysis, TCR association rates differed among HLA loci, with DRB1 alleles showing the most associated TCRs and HLA-C alleles showing the fewest. Specific HLA alleles were associated with over 15,000 TCR beta sequences at a false discovery rate of 0.05 in a later analysis. Presence/absence analyses assumed roughly uniform sequencing depth across donors, an assumption that may not hold. In vitro tests confirmed that three of the cytomegalovirus-associated TCR beta chains recognize cytomegalovirus antigens. Because counts were too low, 15 or so rarely observed V segments, including chromosome 9 orphons, were excluded from the earlier analysis of several hundred of the donors. The classifier was reported to diagnose cytomegalovirus status with high specificity and sensitivity in both the original cohort and the validation cohort. A further reported finding was that TCR beta sequences accurately predicted the HLA-A and HLA-B alleles for most subjects in the first cohort. In this cohort, only TCR beta chains were sequenced, and detectable features were limited by the absence of alpha or paired-chain data. While some public TCRs were present in many individuals, most TCR sequences turned up only very rarely across donors. According to a later analysis, most CMV-associated TCR beta chains appeared to be HLA-restricted, and the HLA associations seemed to be driven largely by CMV exposure. Some IMGT-functional V segments, including TRBV6-2 and TRBV6-3, could not be told apart with the 87-base-pair reads, so those segments were excluded. Because some donors lacked HLA typing at each locus, the association tests relied only on the typed subset. According to the authors, the approach could potentially be generalized to other disease states and immunological phenotypes. Compared with the 666-donor mean, donors in an Asian-associated ancestry cluster had fewer N-insertions in productive TCRs, according to a later genetic analysis. In a later genetic analysis, a missense DCLRE1C variant was associated with V-gene and J-gene trimming of TCR beta chains, and the association was replicated in an independent cohort.

V loses 6 bases, J loses 9 bases, and the germline ends lie 13 bases apart. The germline V gene encodes CDR1 SGHDN and CDR2 FVKESK. The CDR3, cysteine through phenylalanine, is 12 amino acids long. CDR3 DNA is the only sequence kept; it has 36 bases, read in frame from the first base. The library relied on the immunoSEQ multiplex PCR assay. The multiplex PCR relied on a mix of 60 forward primers for TCR Vbeta segments and 13 reverse primers for TCR Jbeta segments. A multiplex PCR assay on genomic DNA amplified the CDR3 region of rearranged TCR beta genes. On the Illumina HiSeq System, the amplified TCR beta libraries were sequenced as 87-base-pair reads. The original methods were these. A later analysis tallied tens of millions of unique TCR beta chains across the 610 or so repertoires, and about 12 million of those chains were shared by two or more donors. To remove PCR and sequencing errors, raw reads were error-corrected and collapsed into unique sequences using a nearest-neighbor algorithm that merged closely related sequences. Alignment of CDR3 sequences to IMGT reference sequences was used to assign V, D and J gene segments. Each retained sequence needed at least a six-nucleotide match to both a V gene segment and a J gene segment. Rearrangements were called productive when the CDR3 lacked stop codons and stayed in frame with V and J; all others were non-productive. Following IMGT convention, CDR3 was defined as the stretch from the second conserved V-encoded cysteine up to the conserved J-encoded phenylalanine. In an earlier analysis of around 600 of the donors, sequences lacking an unambiguous match to a single V gene segment were excluded. An earlier analysis of 587 of the donors called V segments functional above 56.7% productive rearrangements and segregating when the between-donor standard deviation exceeded 5%. A statistical classification framework was built for diagnosing cytomegalovirus status from the catalog of TCR beta chain sequences. In a later analysis, TCR nucleotide sequences were compared against IMGT/GENE-DB human TR gene sequences so that V and J genes could be assigned. Using the TCRdist pipeline, a later analysis assigned CDR3 sequences along with most-parsimonious VDJ recombination scenarios. In a later analysis, each TCR beta chain was defined by its CDR3 amino acid sequence together with its V-gene family, and reads without a unique V-gene family were excluded. To address suspected cross-contamination and a sequencing artifact, a later analysis removed 550 to 750 highly shared, low-generation-probability nucleotide sequences. A later analysis calculated a clonal expansion index for each public chain from normalized within-repertoire ranks of inferred template counts. A later analysis computed generation probabilities with a VDJ recombination model fitted to out-of-frame rearrangements, and checked the results against IGoR. A later analysis scored TCR-TCR, TCR-HLA and TCR-CMV co-occurrence with hypergeometric tests, applying a repertoire-size bias correction to TCR pairs. In a later analysis, false discovery rates were estimated by permuting HLA or CMV assignments 20 times. In a later analysis, co-occurring TCRs were grouped using DBSCAN, and TCRdist sequence similarity was added for clustering within HLA-allele-positive subsets. Co-occurrence clustering excluded repertoires with fewer than 30,000 or more than 120,000 public chains, plus five with anomalous nucleotide sharing. The source is immuneACCESS, and TCRdb retained only in-frame sequences with V and J called. Part of the clones is not carried over; for the studies checked, unresolved V genes explain less than half of this, and the remainder is unexplained. D and trimming were read from the DNA, whereas the V and J calls and clone size are those reported in that table. A total of some 200,000 clones appear in this sample, approximately 70% of them only once. The ten largest account for about 3% of the sample.

The cohort comprised some 730 healthy bone marrow donors. Cohort members were all nominally healthy when sampled, although unrecorded immune exposures were likely present. The donor was CMV seropositive and was included in the group of 250 to 300 seropositive cohort members. A peripheral blood sample was provided by each donor, and peripheral blood mononuclear cells were used for TCR beta sequencing. The Qiagen DNeasy Blood Extraction Kit was used to extract genomic DNA from the blood cell samples. The chain is assembled from TRBV14 and TRBJ2-3, and perhaps TRBD1 as D gene, on 6 matching bases. This clonotype originated in a man in his forties in good health and CMV-seropositive. Sequencing was carried out using PBMCs. Here the CDR3 is given as CASRSQGPTQYF. The DNA sequence is as follows: TGTGCCAGCAGGTCACAGGGCCCCACGCAGTATTTT.